The 5 T cell receptor beta chains below come from one sample, sequenced in a study of T cell repertoires in aging, cancer and after chemotherapy. TRB rearrangements spanning V, D and J were amplified using mixed TRB-A/B primers. One entry per CDR3 protein, called by TCRdb with MiXCR from the multiplex PCR reads. The table has under 10,000 distinct CDR3 sequences, roughly 53% seen once; the top ten hold 20% to 25%. The template was genomic DNA from peripheral blood, not RNA. The specimen was blood. Receptors were obtained from a human donor in good health.

The V gene is TRBV6-1, the J gene TRBJ2-1; unclear D gene. The CDR3 length is 12 residues. Looked up from germline, CDR1 is MNHNS and CDR2 is SASEGT. V was shortened by 5 bases and J by 13 bases, with 15 bases between the two germline ends. As DNA, the CDR3 is TGTGCCAGCAGTTATACGGGTACTGATCAGTTCTTC. As protein: CASSYTGTDQFF.

The genes are TRBV5-5 and TRBJ1-1; D remains unclear. Trimming pared 1 base from V and 8 bases from J, leaving 12 bases between. Germline-derived CDR1 and CDR2 are SGHKS and YYEKEE (reference sequence). The CDR3 covers 13 residues. The CDR3 loop is CASSLIPGSEAFF. In DNA, the CDR3 is TGTGCCAGCAGCTTGATTCCAGGTTCCGAAGCTTTCTTT.

The chain is built from TRBV29-1 and TRBJ2-7; 8 bases fit TRBD1. J gave up 0 bases and V 6 bases, and 10 bases lay outside the gene matches. Germline CDR1 SQVTM, CDR2 ANQGSEA. This CDR3 is built from 15 residues. CDR3 in amino acids: CSVGGQGKTSYEQYF. The CDR3 DNA follows: TGCAGCGTAGGAGGACAGGGAAAAACCTCCTACGAGCAGTACTTC.

For the CDR3, the DNA is TGTGCCTGGAGTGTACAAGGGGCGGAAAAACTGTTTTTT. Amino acids: CAWSVQGAEKLFF. The chain employs TRBV30 and TRBJ1-4; maybe TRBD1 (5 bases). This CDR3 comprises 13 residues. The V end was cut by 0 bases, the J end by 8 bases, with 10 bases between. Germline V CDR1 and CDR2: GTSNPN, SVGIG (reference sequence).

This sequence joins TRBV6-5 and TRBJ2-4; tentatively, D is TRBD2 (5 bases). This CDR3 comprises 17 residues. Between the trimmed V and J ends, which lost 0 bases and 0 bases, there was a span of 12 bases. In germline, CDR1 is MNHEY, CDR2 SVGAGI. CDR3 residues: CASSYSVPGIAKNIQYF. The CDR3 coding sequence is TGTGCCAGCAGTTACTCGGTTCCCGGGATAGCCAAAAACATTCAGTACTTC.